The rows below give T cell receptor beta chains drawn from one sample of a study of beta chain features in type 1 diabetes. The repertoire was sequenced with immunoSEQ multiplex PCR; TCRdb's copy has only in-frame clones and lacks some. Of about 140,000 clones listed, 6.9% are singletons. Sequences were obtained from central memory CD4+ T cells from blood. The receptors shown here come from a woman in her twenties or thirties in good health. Both conserved end residues are part of each CDR3. The order of the fields is clone size, V gene, D gene, J gene, CDR3 length, CDR3 protein. A D gene is named only where the DNA matches it firmly. Rows may omit the clone size; those that give it use once, few, many or a size class.

.	TRBV2	.	TRBJ2-2	14	CASGRTTGSGELFF
few	TRBV7-2	TRBD2	TRBJ2-1	18	CASSLVGGLAGAYNEQFF
few	TRBV30	.	TRBJ1-4	15	CAWSPRGGANEKLFF
.	TRBV18	.	TRBJ2-5	12	CASSLTRETQYF
few	TRBV28	.	TRBJ2-7	11	CASSHQTGQYF
.	TRBV18	.	TRBJ2-2	13	CASSPQPTGELFF
.	TRBV7-2	TRBD1	TRBJ1-2	12	CAILLQGNGYTF
few	TRBV9	TRBD1	TRBJ1-1	15	CASSATGDGFAEAFF
few	TRBV19	TRBD2	TRBJ2-5	12	CATNGGGETQYF
.	TRBV6-5	.	TRBJ2-1	16	CASSYSRDLSYNEQFF
few	TRBV30	.	TRBJ1-5	11	CAWSGPGPQHF
few	TRBV11-2	TRBD2	TRBJ2-5	18	CASSPRLNAGGVFETQYF
.	TRBV29-1	.	TRBJ1-4	14	CSVGQGLANEKLFF
few	TRBV7-9	.	TRBJ2-3	14	CASSLSRVTDTQYF
few	TRBV19	.	TRBJ1-2	12	CASWTENYGYTF
.	TRBV7-6	TRBD1	TRBJ2-1	16	CASSSEGDSLYNEQFF
few	TRBV18	.	TRBJ2-5	14	CASSPGATQETQYF
.	TRBV28	TRBD1	TRBJ1-1	15	CASSPGQGRNTEAFF
.	TRBV19	TRBD1	TRBJ2-1	13	CASKDRDLNEQFF
few	TRBV5-4	.	TRBJ2-3	13	CASSLPGADTQYF
.	TRBV6-5	.	TRBJ2-1	14	CASSYSTGSDEQFF
few	TRBV18	TRBD1	TRBJ1-1	14	CASSPDRGRGEAFF
few	TRBV5-5	TRBD1	TRBJ1-2	18	CASSSSLGARGRDYGYTF
.	TRBV14	.	TRBJ2-7	14	CASSLAPGFYEQYF
.	TRBV28	TRBD2	TRBJ2-1	15	CASSSGTSGRREQFF
.	TRBV5-1	.	TRBJ1-1	15	CASSLGGYVNTEAFF
.	TRBV4-2	.	TRBJ2-5	14	CASSQATSRREQYF
many	TRBV29-1	.	TRBJ2-1	12	CSVGNRNNEQFF
.	TRBV14	TRBD2	TRBJ2-3	15	CASSYSGVATDTQYF
few	TRBV19	TRBD1	TRBJ2-2	15	CASRPGTAYTGELFF
few	TRBV7-2	.	TRBJ2-1	11	CASSPTNEQFF
once	TRBV7-2	.	TRBJ2-3	14	CASSLGRVSDTQYF
few	TRBV4-2	TRBD1	TRBJ2-5	16	CASSQDRTGGLETQYF
.	TRBV13	.	TRBJ2-7	14	CASRDSGIPYEQYF
few	TRBV11-2	TRBD2	TRBJ2-2	16	CASSKTGTSGSGELFF
few	TRBV7-8	.	TRBJ2-2	16	CASSDVGGTNTGELFF
few	TRBV9	.	TRBJ2-3	15	CASGGKPTSTDTQYF
few	TRBV30	.	TRBJ2-2	13	CAWSVRGTGELFF
few	TRBV10-3	TRBD1	TRBJ1-1	13	CAISEGTGTEAFF
many	TRBV10-3	TRBD2	TRBJ2-1	17	CAISEGVAGGPYNEQFF
few	TRBV18	.	TRBJ1-3	16	CASSPVPGHSGNTIYF
.	TRBV5-1	TRBD2	TRBJ2-7	17	CASSFGLAGTLSYEQYF
few	TRBV18	TRBD1	TRBJ2-7	14	CASSPRDRGYEQYF
.	TRBV4-3	.	TRBJ1-4	18	CASSQGTGKDGLSEKLFF
many	TRBV28	TRBD2	TRBJ2-3	15	CASSPAGPRGDTQYF
.	TRBV28	.	TRBJ1-2	14	CASRTTGVNYGYTF
few	TRBV11-1	TRBD2	TRBJ2-3	16	CASGGRLAGDTDTQYF
few	TRBV7-3	TRBD2	TRBJ2-1	15	CASSLSGTSYNEQFF
many	TRBV28	.	TRBJ2-1	11	CASSLTWGQFF
few	TRBV6-6	TRBD1	TRBJ2-3	15	CASSYRGQDTDTQYF
.	TRBV11-2	TRBD1	TRBJ2-1	15	CASSFSGQGSDEQFF
.	TRBV7-6	.	TRBJ2-3	14	CASSLSGSTDTQYF
few	TRBV13	TRBD1	TRBJ2-2	14	CASSPDRVPGELFF
few	TRBV10-3	.	TRBJ2-1	16	CAISESARDGGNEQFF
.	TRBV30	TRBD2	TRBJ2-1	14	CACTFNSGISEQFF
many	TRBV9	.	TRBJ2-1	17	CAIRWGPVGGSYNEQFF